A selection of T cell receptor beta chains follows, all from one sample in a study of post-analysis software for immune sequencing data. From the PCR reads, TCRdb called clonotypes with MiXCR, one entry per CDR3 protein. The data show almost 700,000 distinct CDR3 sequences, 55% to 60% seen once. Source material: blood. The receptors originated from a girl under 10 years old with multiple sclerosis. CDR3s include the opening cysteine and the closing phenylalanine or tryptophan. The order of the fields is V gene, clone size, J gene, D gene, CDR3 protein, CDR3 DNA. D genes are given only for firm matches. Clone size, where shown, is once, few, many, or a class for clones that have expanded.

V: TRBV5-1
size: -
J: TRBJ2-3
D: TRBD2
CDR3: CASSLSGYGGLVVTDTQYF
DNA: TGCGCCAGCAGCTTAAGCGGGTACGGGGGACTAGTGGTCACAGATACGCAGTATTTT

V: TRBV29-1
size: -
J: TRBJ1-2
D: -
CDR3: CSVDQGPNYGYTF
DNA: TGCAGCGTTGATCAGGGCCCTAACTATGGCTACACCTTC

V: TRBV6-2/TRBV6-3
size: few
J: TRBJ2-5
D: -
CDR3: CASSYVPPRETQYF
DNA: TGTGCCAGCAGTTACGTGCCTCCGCGGGAGACCCAGTACTTC

V: TRBV12-3/TRBV12-4
size: -
J: TRBJ2-7
D: TRBD2
CDR3: CASSSGSIAGFSYEQYF
DNA: TGTGCCAGCAGCTCCGGTTCCATAGCGGGCTTCTCCTACGAGCAGTACTTC

V: TRBV27
size: -
J: TRBJ2-7
D: -
CDR3: CASGAGPEQYF
DNA: TGTGCCAGCGGGGCAGGGCCCGAGCAGTACTTC

V: TRBV6-5
size: -
J: TRBJ2-1
D: -
CDR3: CASSSQDGPYNEQFF
DNA: TGTGCCAGCAGTTCCCAAGACGGACCCTACAATGAGCAGTTCTTC

V: TRBV29-1
size: -
J: TRBJ2-1
D: TRBD2
CDR3: CSVEWSSGIDEQFF
DNA: TGCAGCGTTGAGTGGTCTAGCGGGATAGATGAGCAGTTCTTC

V: TRBV7-9
size: few
J: TRBJ2-7
D: TRBD2
CDR3: CASSSGASGTYYEQYF
DNA: TGTGCCAGCAGCTCGGGCGCTAGCGGGACCTACTACGAGCAGTACTTC

V: TRBV19
size: -
J: TRBJ2-1
D: TRBD1
CDR3: CASSTQRDRGNEQFF
DNA: TGTGCCAGTAGTACGCAGAGGGACAGGGGCAATGAGCAGTTCTTC

V: TRBV7-9
size: -
J: TRBJ2-7
D: TRBD2
CDR3: CASSLGALAGEFYEQYF
DNA: TGTGCCAGCAGCTTAGGGGCATTGGCGGGAGAATTCTACGAGCAGTACTTC

V: TRBV13
size: -
J: TRBJ2-1
D: -
CDR3: CASSLSRRGHEQFF
DNA: TGTGCCAGCAGCTTATCCCGGAGGGGGCATGAGCAGTTCTTC

V: TRBV11-2
size: -
J: TRBJ2-7
D: -
CDR3: CASRRTLRDEQYF
DNA: TGTGCCAGCAGGAGGACTCTACGGGACGAGCAGTACTTC

V: TRBV6-1
size: -
J: TRBJ2-7
D: -
CDR3: CASSNENRVSYEQYF
DNA: TGTGCCAGCAGTAATGAAAACAGGGTATCCTACGAGCAGTACTTC

V: TRBV27
size: -
J: TRBJ2-3
D: -
CDR3: CASMVGYGTDTQYF
DNA: TGTGCCAGCATGGTCGGGTACGGCACAGATACGCAGTATTTT

V: TRBV5-1
size: -
J: TRBJ2-1
D: -
CDR3: CASSTEGRSYNEQFF
DNA: TGCGCCAGCAGCACTGAGGGGAGGTCCTACAATGAGCAGTTCTTC

V: TRBV5-1
size: few
J: TRBJ2-5
D: -
CDR3: CASSVRTAQETQYF
DNA: TGCGCCAGCAGCGTGAGGACAGCGCAAGAGACCCAGTACTTC

V: TRBV7-2
size: -
J: TRBJ2-3
D: -
CDR3: CASSPTGTWTGTDTQYF
DNA: TGTGCCAGCAGCCCCACAGGGACCTGGACAGGCACAGATACGCAGTATTTT

V: TRBV5-1
size: -
J: TRBJ2-6
D: -
CDR3: CASSLGVFLSGANVLTF
DNA: TGCGCCAGCAGCTTGGGGGTCTTTCTCTCTGGGGCCAACGTCCTGACTTTC

V: TRBV5-1
size: -
J: TRBJ2-1
D: TRBD2
CDR3: CASSSLAGVVLGGNEQFF
DNA: TGCGCCAGCAGCTCCCTAGCGGGAGTGGTATTGGGTGGGAATGAGCAGTTCTTC

V: TRBV7-9
size: many
J: TRBJ2-7
D: -
CDR3: CASSGGSYEQYF
DNA: TGTGCCAGCAGTGGGGGCTCCTACGAGCAGTACTTC

V: TRBV4-2
size: few
J: TRBJ1-6
D: TRBD1
CDR3: CASSQVSPQGARSPLHF
DNA: TGTGCCAGCAGCCAAGTAAGCCCACAGGGGGCGCGATCACCCCTCCACTTT

V: TRBV9
size: -
J: TRBJ1-5
D: TRBD1
CDR3: CASGVGTANDQPQHF
DNA: TGTGCCAGCGGCGTAGGGACAGCAAATGATCAGCCCCAGCATTTT

V: TRBV7-2
size: -
J: TRBJ2-3
D: TRBD1
CDR3: CASSQGQGAEDTQYF
DNA: TGTGCCAGCAGCCAGGGACAGGGGGCAGAAGATACGCAGTATTTT

V: TRBV7-9
size: many
J: TRBJ2-6
D: -
CDR3: CASSLEGSGANVLTF
DNA: TGTGCCAGCAGTTTAGAGGGCTCTGGGGCCAACGTCCTGACTTTC

V: TRBV7-2
size: -
J: TRBJ1-2
D: TRBD1
CDR3: CASSSGSQGGLYGYTF
DNA: TGTGCCAGCAGCTCGGGAAGTCAGGGGGGCCTCTATGGCTACACCTTC

V: TRBV20-1
size: -
J: TRBJ2-1
D: TRBD2
CDR3: CSARSGLAGVAHEQFF
DNA: TGCAGTGCTAGATCGGGACTAGCGGGAGTCGCGCATGAGCAGTTCTTC

V: TRBV5-1
size: -
J: TRBJ2-3
D: -
CDR3: CASRPLSGRTTDTQYF
DNA: TGCGCCAGCAGACCCCTGTCGGGACGGACCACAGATACGCAGTATTTT

V: TRBV6-2/TRBV6-3
size: -
J: TRBJ2-3
D: -
CDR3: CASSDRRLSRDTQYF
DNA: TGTGCCAGCAGCGACAGGAGGCTGAGCAGAGATACGCAGTATTTT

V: TRBV7-9
size: -
J: TRBJ1-2
D: -
CDR3: CASSPNFGGGANYGYTF
DNA: TGTGCCAGCAGCCCGAACTTCGGGGGGGGCGCGAACTATGGCTACACCTTC

V: TRBV5-6
size: -
J: TRBJ2-7
D: TRBD1
CDR3: CAGSLYQGAVSYEQYF
DNA: TGTGCCGGCAGCTTGTATCAGGGGGCCGTCTCCTACGAGCAGTACTTC

V: TRBV4-2
size: -
J: TRBJ1-1
D: -
CDR3: CASSPDRGSTYLNTEAFF
DNA: TGTGCCAGCAGCCCGGATAGGGGGTCCACATATCTGAACACTGAAGCTTTCTTT

V: TRBV7-9
size: -
J: TRBJ2-7
D: -
CDR3: CASSSKSYYEQYF
DNA: TGTGCCAGCAGCTCTAAGTCGTACTACGAGCAGTACTTC

V: TRBV20-1
size: few
J: TRBJ2-7
D: -
CDR3: CSATLGGDEQYF
DNA: TGCAGTGCGACCCTGGGGGGAGACGAGCAGTACTTC

V: TRBV5-1
size: once
J: TRBJ1-1
D: -
CDR3: CASSHQSEGTEAFF
DNA: TGCGCCAGCAGCCACCAATCCGAGGGGACTGAAGCTTTCTTT

V: TRBV12-3/TRBV12-4
size: -
J: TRBJ2-1
D: -
CDR3: CASSLSLGGRGLVDEQFF
DNA: TGTGCCAGCAGTTTAAGTCTGGGGGGCCGAGGTCTAGTCGATGAGCAGTTCTTC

V: TRBV10-3
size: -
J: TRBJ2-7
D: TRBD2
CDR3: CAISTRGLPYEQYF
DNA: TGTGCCATCAGTACCCGGGGACTACCCTACGAGCAGTACTTC

V: TRBV6-5
size: -
J: TRBJ2-2
D: -
CDR3: CASTTSDSTGELFF
DNA: TGCGCCAGCACCACGTCGGATTCCACCGGGGAGCTGTTTTTT

V: TRBV29-1
size: -
J: TRBJ2-1
D: -
CDR3: CSVEIYNEQFF
DNA: TGCAGCGTTGAGATCTACAATGAGCAGTTCTTC

V: TRBV6-5
size: -
J: TRBJ2-3
D: -
CDR3: CASSYPGLTDTQYF
DNA: TGTGCCAGCAGTTACCCGGGGCTCACAGATACGCAGTATTTT

V: TRBV25-1
size: few
J: TRBJ1-2
D: -
CDR3: CASSIGTRGYTF
DNA: TGTGCCAGCAGTATCGGCACGAGGGGCTACACCTTC

V: TRBV4-3
size: few
J: TRBJ2-1
D: TRBD2
CDR3: CASSPMAGENNEQFF
DNA: TGCGCCAGCAGCCCCATGGCGGGGGAGAACAATGAGCAGTTCTTC

V: TRBV5-5
size: -
J: TRBJ2-7
D: TRBD1
CDR3: CASSLKGQGPYEQYF
DNA: TGTGCCAGCAGCTTGAAGGGACAGGGACCCTACGAGCAGTACTTC

V: TRBV20-1
size: -
J: TRBJ2-7
D: -
CDR3: CSMGRGTHEQYF
DNA: TGCAGTATGGGCAGGGGCACCCACGAGCAGTACTTC

V: TRBV5-1
size: few
J: TRBJ2-7
D: TRBD1
CDR3: CASSLEVQGADEQYF
DNA: TGCGCCAGCAGCTTGGAGGTACAGGGGGCTGACGAGCAGTACTTC